The rows below give T cell receptor beta chains drawn from one sample of a study of blood T cell repertoires in COVID-19. Sequencing was performed with immunoSEQ multiplex PCR; in TCRdb, only in-frame clones are kept and a portion is missing. The table lists 200,000 to 250,000 clones, 82% of them singletons, with 3% to 4% in the top ten. The sample comprised PBMCs or T cells enriched from blood (not recorded which). The receptors stem from a woman aged 55-70 years who had recovered from COVID-19. CDR3s leave out the opening cysteine and the closing phenylalanine or tryptophan. Fields, in order: J gene, V gene, D gene, CDR3 protein. A D gene is named only where the DNA matches it firmly.

>TRBJ1-1|TRBV7-9|-
ASSRPGGLAEAF
>TRBJ2-5|TRBV18|-
ASSPTTGTNQETQY
>TRBJ2-4|TRBV4-3|-
ASSQDVRAGKNIQY
>TRBJ1-4|TRBV18|-
ASSPPANSEKLF
>TRBJ1-2|TRBV29-1|TRBD1
SVEEVRGSYGYT
>TRBJ1-4|TRBV6-5|-
ASIWGRGNEKLF
>TRBJ2-2|TRBV7-8|-
ASSPRGRELF
>TRBJ2-3|TRBV27|-
ASSTTNADTQY
>TRBJ1-1|TRBV30|TRBD1
AWSVDPGKTGGETEAF
>TRBJ2-7|TRBV19|-
ASRNYIGGDSYEQY
>TRBJ1-5|TRBV10-3|TRBD1
AISDQGGNQPQH
>TRBJ1-1|TRBV27|TRBD1
ASSTTGGTEAF
>TRBJ1-6|TRBV6-5|TRBD1
ASKQGGVSPLH
>TRBJ2-7|TRBV30|TRBD1
AWSVLGQGEQY
>TRBJ2-2|TRBV7-3|-
ASSLRGYGELF
>TRBJ1-3|TRBV5-6|-
ASSPTGGSGNTIY
>TRBJ2-1|TRBV4-2|TRBD2
ASSQDLLAGGNNEQF
>TRBJ1-2|TRBV5-1|TRBD1
ASSIVLPGQGATPTGYT
>TRBJ1-3|TRBV4-1|-
ASSQPGKGNTIY
>TRBJ1-5|TRBV2|-
ASSESGYNQPQH
>TRBJ1-5|TRBV2|-
ASSRQLNQPQH
>TRBJ2-1|TRBV5-1|TRBD2
ASSSGLASGNEQF